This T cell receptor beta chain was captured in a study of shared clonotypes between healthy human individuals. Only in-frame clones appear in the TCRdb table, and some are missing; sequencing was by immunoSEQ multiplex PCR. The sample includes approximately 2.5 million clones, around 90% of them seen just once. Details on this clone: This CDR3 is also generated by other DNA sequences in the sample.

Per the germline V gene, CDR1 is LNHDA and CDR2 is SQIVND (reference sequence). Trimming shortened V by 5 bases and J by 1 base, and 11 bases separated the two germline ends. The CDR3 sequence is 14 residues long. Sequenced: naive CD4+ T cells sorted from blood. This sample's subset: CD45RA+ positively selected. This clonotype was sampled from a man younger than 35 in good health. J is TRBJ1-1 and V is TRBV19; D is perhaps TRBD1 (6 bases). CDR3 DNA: TGTGCCAGTAGTGAACAGGGTGGGAACACTGAAGCTTTCTTT. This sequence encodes CASSEQGGNTEAFF.